These T cell receptor beta chains were read from a single sample in a study of memory CD4+ T cells and cytomegalovirus serostatus. Only in-frame clones appear in the TCRdb table, and some are missing; sequencing was by immunoSEQ multiplex PCR. The table includes just over 40,000 clones, around 79% detected once. The sequenced sample consisted of memory CD4+ T cells from blood. The receptors stem from an adult in good health and CMV-seronegative. Both conserved end residues are part of each CDR3. A D gene is named only where the DNA matches it firmly. Rows may omit the clone size; those that give it use once, few, many or a size class.

D gene: TRBD1; J gene: TRBJ1-2; V gene: TRBV13; clone size: once; CDR3 DNA: TGTGCCAGCAGCTTAGAAAAACAGGGGGTTGGCTACACCTTC; CDR3 protein: CASSLEKQGVGYTF
D gene: NA; J gene: TRBJ2-7; V gene: TRBV7-9; clone size: NA; CDR3 DNA: TGTGCCAGCAGCTTCGACCACTACGAGCAGTACTTC; CDR3 protein: CASSFDHYEQYF
D gene: NA; J gene: TRBJ2-2; V gene: TRBV7-2; clone size: NA; CDR3 DNA: TGTGCCACTCAGATGCAGGGGGGCCTGAACACCGGGGAGCTGTTTTTT; CDR3 protein: CATQMQGGLNTGELFF
D gene: NA; J gene: TRBJ2-2; V gene: TRBV7-2; clone size: NA; CDR3 DNA: TGTGCCAGCAGCTTGGGGGAATCCGGGGAGCTGTTTTTT; CDR3 protein: CASSLGESGELFF
D gene: TRBD1; J gene: TRBJ1-2; V gene: TRBV2; clone size: NA; CDR3 DNA: TGTGCCAGCAGTGAAGCGCCTGGGACAGGGGGCATGGACACCTTC; CDR3 protein: CASSEAPGTGGMDTF
D gene: TRBD2; J gene: TRBJ2-2; V gene: TRBV10-3; clone size: NA; CDR3 DNA: TGTGCCATCAGCGAGCGGGGGGTCCGGGGCGGGGAGCTGTTTTTT; CDR3 protein: CAISERGVRGGELFF
D gene: TRBD1; J gene: TRBJ1-5; V gene: TRBV18; clone size: NA; CDR3 DNA: TGTGCCAGTTCGGACAGGGACCAGCCCCAGCATTTT; CDR3 protein: CASSDRDQPQHF
D gene: NA; J gene: TRBJ2-6; V gene: TRBV2; clone size: NA; CDR3 DNA: TGTGCCAGCAGCGTCACGGCGGGCTCTGGGGCCAACGTCCTGACTTTC; CDR3 protein: CASSVTAGSGANVLTF
D gene: TRBD1; J gene: TRBJ1-1; V gene: TRBV12-5; clone size: once; CDR3 DNA: TGTGCTAGTGGTTTGGGGACAGGAAGGACCACTGAAGCTTTCTTT; CDR3 protein: CASGLGTGRTTEAFF
D gene: NA; J gene: TRBJ2-5; V gene: TRBV4-2; clone size: NA; CDR3 DNA: TGTGCCAGCAGCCAAGGGGAAGTACTGCAAGAGACCCAGTACTTC; CDR3 protein: CASSQGEVLQETQYF
D gene: NA; J gene: TRBJ1-2; V gene: TRBV7-3; clone size: medium-sized; CDR3 DNA: TGTGCCAGCAGCTTAGGGCAGGGAGAAGGCTACACCTTC; CDR3 protein: CASSLGQGEGYTF
D gene: NA; J gene: TRBJ1-1; V gene: TRBV5-6; clone size: NA; CDR3 DNA: TGTGCCAGCAGCTCCCCCCTGACGGTTGTGAACACTGAAGCTTTCTTT; CDR3 protein: CASSSPLTVVNTEAFF
D gene: TRBD1; J gene: TRBJ1-4; V gene: TRBV4-1; clone size: NA; CDR3 DNA: TGCGCCAGCAGCCAAGAACCCCAGGGGGTAACTAATGAAAAACTGTTTTTT; CDR3 protein: CASSQEPQGVTNEKLFF
D gene: TRBD1; J gene: TRBJ1-1; V gene: TRBV2; clone size: NA; CDR3 DNA: TGTGCCAGCGGGGACAGGGAATTGAACACTGAAGCTTTCTTT; CDR3 protein: CASGDRELNTEAFF
D gene: NA; J gene: TRBJ2-5; V gene: TRBV5-8; clone size: once; CDR3 DNA: TGTGCCAGCAGATTGTACCAAGAGACCCAGTACTTC; CDR3 protein: CASRLYQETQYF
D gene: NA; J gene: TRBJ1-2; V gene: TRBV5-4; clone size: NA; CDR3 DNA: TGTGCCAGCAGCACCGATTATGGCTACACCTTC; CDR3 protein: CASSTDYGYTF
D gene: NA; J gene: TRBJ1-6; V gene: TRBV7-3; clone size: NA; CDR3 DNA: TGTGCCAGCAGCTTAACAGGGACTTCACCCCTCCACTTT; CDR3 protein: CASSLTGTSPLHF
D gene: NA; J gene: TRBJ1-3; V gene: TRBV4-3; clone size: NA; CDR3 DNA: TGCGCCAGCAGCCAAGGGGGGGCTTCTGGAAACACCATATATTTT; CDR3 protein: CASSQGGASGNTIYF
D gene: TRBD2; J gene: TRBJ2-1; V gene: TRBV5-1; clone size: NA; CDR3 DNA: TGCGCCAGCAGCTTGGGCGGGGCGGGGGGCAATGAGCAGTTCTTC; CDR3 protein: CASSLGGAGGNEQFF
D gene: TRBD1; J gene: TRBJ1-2; V gene: TRBV2; clone size: NA; CDR3 DNA: TGTGCCAGCAGACCGACAGGGGGCGCGGGTGGCTACACCTTC; CDR3 protein: CASRPTGGAGGYTF
D gene: TRBD1; J gene: TRBJ1-2; V gene: TRBV2; clone size: NA; CDR3 DNA: TGTGCCAGCTCGGGACAGGGGTTTCATGGCTACACCTTC; CDR3 protein: CASSGQGFHGYTF
D gene: NA; J gene: TRBJ1-1; V gene: TRBV7-2; clone size: NA; CDR3 DNA: TGTGCCAGCAGCTTCCCCGGTGGTTACACTGAAGCTTTCTTT; CDR3 protein: CASSFPGGYTEAFF
D gene: NA; J gene: TRBJ2-7; V gene: TRBV5-6; clone size: NA; CDR3 DNA: TGTGCCAGCAGCCTGGTGGGTCAGGGGGGATTCGGAGAGCAGTACTTC; CDR3 protein: CASSLVGQGGFGEQYF
D gene: TRBD2; J gene: TRBJ2-1; V gene: TRBV10-2; clone size: NA; CDR3 DNA: TGCGCCAGCAGCGGGAGGGGGACTAGCGGGGACCAGTTCTTC; CDR3 protein: CASSGRGTSGDQFF